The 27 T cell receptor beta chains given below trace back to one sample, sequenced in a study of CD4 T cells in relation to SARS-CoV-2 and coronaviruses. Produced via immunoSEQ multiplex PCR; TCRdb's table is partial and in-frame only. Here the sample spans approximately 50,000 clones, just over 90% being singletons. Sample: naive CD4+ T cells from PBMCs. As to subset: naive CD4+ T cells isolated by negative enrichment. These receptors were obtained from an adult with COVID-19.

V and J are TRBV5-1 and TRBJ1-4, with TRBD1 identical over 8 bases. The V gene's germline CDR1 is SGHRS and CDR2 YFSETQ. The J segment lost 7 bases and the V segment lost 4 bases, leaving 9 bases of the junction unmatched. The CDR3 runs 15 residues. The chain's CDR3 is CASSENQGAREKLFF. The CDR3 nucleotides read TGCGCCAGCAGCGAGAACCAGGGGGCGCGTGAAAAACTGTTTTTT.

The DNA for the CDR3 is TGTGCCAGCAGTCCTGACTATGGCTACACCTTC. As protein: CASSPDYGYTF. The rearrangement joins TRBV28 to TRBJ1-2; unclear D gene. V lost 5 bases and J lost 3, with 4 bases in between. The CDR3 is 11 residues long. Germline assignment: CDR1 MDHEN and CDR2 SYDVKM.

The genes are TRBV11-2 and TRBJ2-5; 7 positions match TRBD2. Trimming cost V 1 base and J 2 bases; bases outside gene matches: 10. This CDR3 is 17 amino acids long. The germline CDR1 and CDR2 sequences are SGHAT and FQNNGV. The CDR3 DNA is TGTGCCAGCAGCTTAGGACCCCTTGGGGGGGGTCAAGAGACCCAGTACTTC. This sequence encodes CASSLGPLGGGQETQYF.

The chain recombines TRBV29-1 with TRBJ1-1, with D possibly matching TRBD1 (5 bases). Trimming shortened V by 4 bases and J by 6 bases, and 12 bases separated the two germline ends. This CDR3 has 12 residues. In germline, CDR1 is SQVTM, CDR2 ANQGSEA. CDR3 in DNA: TGCAGCGTTGGGGTCGGGGGACCTGAAGCTTTCTTT. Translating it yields CSVGVGGPEAFF.

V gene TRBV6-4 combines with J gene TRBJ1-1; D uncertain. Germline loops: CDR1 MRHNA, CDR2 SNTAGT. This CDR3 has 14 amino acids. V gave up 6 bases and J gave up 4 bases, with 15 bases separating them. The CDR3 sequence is CASRTSRLGTEAFF. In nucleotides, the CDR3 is TGTGCCAGCAGGACTAGTCGACTGGGCACTGAAGCTTTCTTT.

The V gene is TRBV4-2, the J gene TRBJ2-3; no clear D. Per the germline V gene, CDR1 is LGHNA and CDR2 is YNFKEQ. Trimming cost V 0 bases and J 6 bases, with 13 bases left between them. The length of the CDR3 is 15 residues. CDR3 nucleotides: TGTGCCAGCAGCCAAGATTATATGCCTAAGGATACGCAGTATTTT. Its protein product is CASSQDYMPKDTQYF.

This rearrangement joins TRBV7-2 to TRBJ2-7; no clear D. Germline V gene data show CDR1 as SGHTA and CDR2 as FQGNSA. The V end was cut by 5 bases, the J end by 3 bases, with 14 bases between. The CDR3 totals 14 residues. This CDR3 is CASSLGTTLYEQYF. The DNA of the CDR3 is TGTGCCAGCAGCCTAGGCACTACCCTCTACGAGCAGTACTTC.

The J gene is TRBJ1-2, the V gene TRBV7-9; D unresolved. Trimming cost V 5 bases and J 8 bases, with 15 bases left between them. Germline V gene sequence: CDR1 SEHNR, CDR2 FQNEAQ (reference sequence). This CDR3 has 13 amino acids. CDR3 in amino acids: CASSPTDASGYTF. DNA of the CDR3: TGTGCCAGCAGCCCGACTGACGCTTCGGGCTACACCTTC.

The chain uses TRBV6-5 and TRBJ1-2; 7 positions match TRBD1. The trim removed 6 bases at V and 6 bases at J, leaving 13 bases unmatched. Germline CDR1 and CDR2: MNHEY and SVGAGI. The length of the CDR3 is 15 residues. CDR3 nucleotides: TGTGCCAGCAGAGGGGGCGAGGGGAGGAAGGATGGCTACACCTTC. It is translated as CASRGGEGRKDGYTF.

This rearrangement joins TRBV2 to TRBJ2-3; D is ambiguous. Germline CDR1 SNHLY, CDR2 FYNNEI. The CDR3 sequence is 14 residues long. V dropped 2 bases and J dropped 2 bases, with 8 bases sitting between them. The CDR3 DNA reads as TGTGCCAGCAGTGAATTCCTTGCCACAGATACGCAGTATTTT. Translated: CASSEFLATDTQYF.

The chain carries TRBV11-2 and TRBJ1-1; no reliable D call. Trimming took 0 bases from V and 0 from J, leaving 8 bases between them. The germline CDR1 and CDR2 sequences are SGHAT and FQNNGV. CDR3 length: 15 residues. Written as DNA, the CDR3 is TGTGCCAGCAGCTTAGAGACCCGGATGAACACTGAAGCTTTCTTT. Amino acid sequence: CASSLETRMNTEAFF.

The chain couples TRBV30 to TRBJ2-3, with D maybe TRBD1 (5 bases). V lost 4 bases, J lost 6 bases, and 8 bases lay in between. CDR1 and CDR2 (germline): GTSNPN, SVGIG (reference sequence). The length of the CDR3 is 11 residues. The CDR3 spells CAWKNRDTQYF. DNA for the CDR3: TGTGCCTGGAAGAACAGGGATACGCAGTATTTT.

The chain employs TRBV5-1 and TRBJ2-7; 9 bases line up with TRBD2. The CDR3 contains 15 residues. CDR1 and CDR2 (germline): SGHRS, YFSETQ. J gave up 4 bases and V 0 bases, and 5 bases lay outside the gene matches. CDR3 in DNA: TGCGCCAGCAGCTTGGCTGCGGGAGGGATATACGAGCAGTACTTC. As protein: CASSLAAGGIYEQYF. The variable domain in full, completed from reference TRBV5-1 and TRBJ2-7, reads KAGVTQTPRYLIKTRGQQVTLSCSPISGHRSVSWYQQTPGQGLQFLFEYFSETQRNKGNFPGRFSGRQFSNSRSEMNVSTLELGDSALYLCASSLAAGGIYEQYFGPGTRLTVT.

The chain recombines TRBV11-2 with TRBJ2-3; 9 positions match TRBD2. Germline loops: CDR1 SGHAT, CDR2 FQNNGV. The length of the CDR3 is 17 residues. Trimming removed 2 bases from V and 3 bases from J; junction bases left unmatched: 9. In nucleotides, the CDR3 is TGTGCCAGCAGCTTAAGGACTCCTAGCGGGACTACAGATACGCAGTATTTT. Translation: CASSLRTPSGTTDTQYF. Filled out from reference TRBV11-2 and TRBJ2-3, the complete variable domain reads EAGVAQSPRYKIIEKRQSVAFWCNPISGHATLYWYQQILGQGPKLLIQFQNNGVVDDSQLPKDRFSAERLKGVDSTLKIQPAKLEDSAVYLCASSLRTPSGTTDTQYFGPGTRLTVL.

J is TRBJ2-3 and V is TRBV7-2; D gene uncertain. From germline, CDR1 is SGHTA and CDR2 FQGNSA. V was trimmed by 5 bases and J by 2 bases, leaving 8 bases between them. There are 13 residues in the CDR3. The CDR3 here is CASSNQNTDTQYF. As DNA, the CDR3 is TGTGCCAGCAGCAACCAAAACACAGATACGCAGTATTTT.

Here the CDR3 reads CASSAGHLNGYTF. CDR3 DNA: TGTGCCAGCTCGGCGGGACATCTCAATGGCTACACCTTC. The chain employs TRBV18 and TRBJ1-2; TRBD1 might be the D (6 bases). The V end lost 6 bases, the J end lost 6 bases, and 14 bases lay between the germline ends. The length of the CDR3 is 13 residues. Per the germline V gene, CDR1 is KGHSH and CDR2 is LQKENI.

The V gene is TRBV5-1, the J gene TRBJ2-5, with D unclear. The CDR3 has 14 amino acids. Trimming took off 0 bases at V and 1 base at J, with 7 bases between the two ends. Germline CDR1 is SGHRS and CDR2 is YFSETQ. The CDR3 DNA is TGCGCCAGCAGCTTGGGTCAGGCCCAAGAGACCCAGTACTTC. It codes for CASSLGQAQETQYF. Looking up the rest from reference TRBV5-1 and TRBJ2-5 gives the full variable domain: KAGVTQTPRYLIKTRGQQVTLSCSPISGHRSVSWYQQTPGQGLQFLFEYFSETQRNKGNFPGRFSGRQFSNSRSEMNVSTLELGDSALYLCASSLGQAQETQYFGPGTRLLVL.

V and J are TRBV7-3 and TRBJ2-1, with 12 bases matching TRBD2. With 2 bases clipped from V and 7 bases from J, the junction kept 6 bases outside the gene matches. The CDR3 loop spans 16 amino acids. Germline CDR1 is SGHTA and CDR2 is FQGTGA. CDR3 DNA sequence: TGTGCCAGCAGCTTACACTGGCTAGCGGGAGGGAATGAGCAGTTCTTC. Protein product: CASSLHWLAGGNEQFF.

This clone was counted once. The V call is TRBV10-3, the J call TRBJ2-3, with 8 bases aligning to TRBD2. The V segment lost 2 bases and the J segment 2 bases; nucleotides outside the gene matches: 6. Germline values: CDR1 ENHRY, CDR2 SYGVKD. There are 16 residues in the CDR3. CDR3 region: CAISEGLAGFTDTQYF. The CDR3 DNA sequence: TGTGCCATCAGTGAGGGGTTAGCGGGGTTCACAGATACGCAGTATTTT.

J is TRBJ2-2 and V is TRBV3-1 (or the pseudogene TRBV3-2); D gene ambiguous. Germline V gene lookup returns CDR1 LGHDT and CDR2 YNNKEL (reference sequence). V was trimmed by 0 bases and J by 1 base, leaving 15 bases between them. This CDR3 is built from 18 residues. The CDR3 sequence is CASSQETRWAENTGELFF. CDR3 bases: TGTGCCAGCAGCCAAGAGACCCGGTGGGCCGAGAACACCGGGGAGCTGTTTTTT.

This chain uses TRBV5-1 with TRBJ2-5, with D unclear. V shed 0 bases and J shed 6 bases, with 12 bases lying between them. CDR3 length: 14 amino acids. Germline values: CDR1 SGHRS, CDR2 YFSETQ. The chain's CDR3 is CASSLALGRKTQYF. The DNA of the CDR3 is TGCGCCAGCAGCTTGGCTTTAGGAAGGAAGACCCAGTACTTC.

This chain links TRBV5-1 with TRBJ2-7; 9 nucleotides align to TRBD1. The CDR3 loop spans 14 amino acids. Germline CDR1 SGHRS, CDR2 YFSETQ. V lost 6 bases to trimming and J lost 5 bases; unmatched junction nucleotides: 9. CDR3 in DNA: TGCGCCAGCACGACAGGGGGTATTGTTCACGAGCAGTACTTC. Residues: CASTTGGIVHEQYF.

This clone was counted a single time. The CDR3 nucleotides read TGTGCCAGCAGCCCTTTAAGGACTAGCGGGAGGGCCTCCCCCGGCAATGAGCAGTTCTTC. This sequence encodes CASSPLRTSGRASPGNEQFF. V gene TRBV4-2 combines with J gene TRBJ2-1; 15 nucleotides match TRBD2. The junction had 16 bases not matched to a gene; V was cut back by 4 bases and J by 6 bases. Germline V gene sequence: CDR1 LGHNA, CDR2 YNFKEQ. The CDR3 runs to 20 residues.

The CDR3 loop is CASSSQGNQPQHF. CDR3 DNA: TGTGCCAGCAGCTCTCAGGGCAATCAGCCCCAGCATTTT. V is TRBV7-9 and J is TRBJ1-5; D gene ambiguous. This CDR3 contains 13 residues. The V gene lost 4 bases and the J gene lost 2 bases, with 6 bases spanning the gap. Germline V gene sequence: CDR1 SEHNR, CDR2 FQNEAQ (reference sequence).

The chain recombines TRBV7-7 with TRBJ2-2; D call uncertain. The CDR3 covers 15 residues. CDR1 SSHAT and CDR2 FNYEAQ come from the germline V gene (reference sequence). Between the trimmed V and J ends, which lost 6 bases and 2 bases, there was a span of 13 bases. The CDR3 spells CASSQIGANTGELFF. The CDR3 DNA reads TGTGCCAGCAGTCAAATTGGAGCTAACACCGGGGAGCTGTTTTTT. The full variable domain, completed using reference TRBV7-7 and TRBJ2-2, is GAGVSQSPRYKVTKRGQDVTLRCDPISSHATLYWYQQALGQGPEFLTYFNYEAQPDKSGLPSDRFSAERPEGSISTLTIQRTEQRDSAMYRCASSQIGANTGELFFGEGSRLTVL.

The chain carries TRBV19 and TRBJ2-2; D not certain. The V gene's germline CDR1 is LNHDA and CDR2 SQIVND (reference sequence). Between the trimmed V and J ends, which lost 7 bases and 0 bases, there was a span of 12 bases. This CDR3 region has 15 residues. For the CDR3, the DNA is TGTGCCAGTACGCGGACGGTCGCGAACACCGGGGAGCTGTTTTTT. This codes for CASTRTVANTGELFF. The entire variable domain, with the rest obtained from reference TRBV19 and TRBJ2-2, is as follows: DGGITQSPKYLFRKEGQNVTLSCEQNLNHDAMYWYRQDPGQGLRLIYYSQIVNDFQKGDIAEGYSVSREKKESFPLTVTSAQKNPTAFYLCASTRTVANTGELFFGEGSRLTVL.

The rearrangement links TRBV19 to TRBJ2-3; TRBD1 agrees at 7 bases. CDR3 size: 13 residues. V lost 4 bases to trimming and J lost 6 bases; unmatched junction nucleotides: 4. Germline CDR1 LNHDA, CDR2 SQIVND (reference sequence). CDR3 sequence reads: CASSTSRGDTQYF. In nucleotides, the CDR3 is TGTGCCAGTAGTACTAGCAGGGGGGATACGCAGTATTTT. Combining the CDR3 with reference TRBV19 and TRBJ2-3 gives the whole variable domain DGGITQSPKYLFRKEGQNVTLSCEQNLNHDAMYWYRQDPGQGLRLIYYSQIVNDFQKGDIAEGYSVSREKKESFPLTVTSAQKNPTAFYLCASSTSRGDTQYFGPGTRLTVL.